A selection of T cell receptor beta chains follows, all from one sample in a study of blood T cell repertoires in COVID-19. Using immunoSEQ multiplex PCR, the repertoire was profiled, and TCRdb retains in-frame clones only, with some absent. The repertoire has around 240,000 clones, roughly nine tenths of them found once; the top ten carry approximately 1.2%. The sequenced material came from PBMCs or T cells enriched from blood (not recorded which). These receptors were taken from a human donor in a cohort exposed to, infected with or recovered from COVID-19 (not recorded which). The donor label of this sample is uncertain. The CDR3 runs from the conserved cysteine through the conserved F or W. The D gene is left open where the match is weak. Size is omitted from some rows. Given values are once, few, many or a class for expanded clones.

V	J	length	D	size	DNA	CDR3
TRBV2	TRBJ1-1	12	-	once	TGTGCCAGCAGCTTTGGACTCTCGGGGGCTTTCTTT	CASSFGLSGAFF
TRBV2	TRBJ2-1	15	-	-	TGTGCCAGCAGTCTGGGAGTAAATAGTGGGAATGAGCAGTTCTTC	CASSLGVNSGNEQFF
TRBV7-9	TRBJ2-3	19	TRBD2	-	TGTGCCAGCAGCGACGTCCGAGGACTAGCGGGGTCTGTCACAGATACGCAGTATTTT	CASSDVRGLAGSVTDTQYF
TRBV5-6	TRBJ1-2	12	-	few	TGTGCCAGCAGCTTGGCAGGCTATGGCTACACCTTC	CASSLAGYGYTF
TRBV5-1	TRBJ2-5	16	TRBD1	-	TGCGCCAGCAGCCTCCGGACAGGGCCACGGGGGGAGACCCAGTACTTC	CASSLRTGPRGETQYF
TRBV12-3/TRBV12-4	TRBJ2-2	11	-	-	TGTGCCAGCAGTTTACTCGGGGAGCTGTTTTTT	CASSLLGELFF
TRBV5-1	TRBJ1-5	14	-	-	TGCGCCAGCAGCTTGGAGGGAGACAATCAGCCCCAGCATTTT	CASSLEGDNQPQHF
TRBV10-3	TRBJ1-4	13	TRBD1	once	TGTGCCTCACAGGGGGCGTCTAATGAAAAACTGTTTTTT	CASQGASNEKLFF
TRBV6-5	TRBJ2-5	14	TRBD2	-	TGTGCCAGCCAGGCTAGCGGGGGGGGAGAGACCCAGTACTTC	CASQASGGGETQYF
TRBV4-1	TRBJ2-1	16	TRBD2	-	TGCGCCAGCAGCCTCGGGACTAGCGGGGGCATCAATGAGCAGTTCTTC	CASSLGTSGGINEQFF
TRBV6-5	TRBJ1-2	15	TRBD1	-	TGTGCCAGCACCTACTCGGGACAGGGAAGCGGGGGCTACACCTTC	CASTYSGQGSGGYTF
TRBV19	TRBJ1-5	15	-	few	TGTGCCAGTAGTAGGGCAGATTATAGCAATCAGCCCCAGCATTTT	CASSRADYSNQPQHF
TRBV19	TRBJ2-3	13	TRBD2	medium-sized	TGTGCCAGTAGAACTAGCGGCACAGATACGCAGTATTTT	CASRTSGTDTQYF
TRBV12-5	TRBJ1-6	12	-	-	TGTGCTAGTGGTTTGGTAGGACTACCCCTCCACTTT	CASGLVGLPLHF
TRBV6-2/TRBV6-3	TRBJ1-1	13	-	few	TGTGCCAGCAGTACCACAGTTCCCCCTGAAGCTTTCTTT	CASSTTVPPEAFF
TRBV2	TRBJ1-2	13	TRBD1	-	TGTGCCAGCAGGAGGGACAGGACCTATGGCTACACCTTC	CASRRDRTYGYTF
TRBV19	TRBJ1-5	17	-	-	TGTGCCAGTAGTATTACCCCGGGACTGTCCGGTAATCAGCCCCAGCATTTT	CASSITPGLSGNQPQHF
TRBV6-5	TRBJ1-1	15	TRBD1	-	TGTGCCAGCAGTTACTCGAAAGGGGGCAAAACTGAAGCTTTCTTT	CASSYSKGGKTEAFF
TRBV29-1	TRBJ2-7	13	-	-	TGCAGCGTTGGCTCAGGGGGGTCCTACGAGCAGTACTTC	CSVGSGGSYEQYF
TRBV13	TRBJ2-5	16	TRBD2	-	TGTGCCAGCAGCTTAGTAGCGGGGGGGCTCCAAGAGACCCAGTACTTC	CASSLVAGGLQETQYF
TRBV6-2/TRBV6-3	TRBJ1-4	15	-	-	TGTGCCAGCAGTTACAGCAGGTTCCTTGGTGAAAAACTGTTTTTT	CASSYSRFLGEKLFF
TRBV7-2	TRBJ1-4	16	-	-	TGTGCCAGCAGCTTATTTTTCGTGAGGACTAATGAAAAACTGTTTTTT	CASSLFFVRTNEKLFF
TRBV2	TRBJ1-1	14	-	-	TGTGCCAGCAGGGGTCAGGCGGGGGGCACTGAAGCTTTCTTT	CASRGQAGGTEAFF
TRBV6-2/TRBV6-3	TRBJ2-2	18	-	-	TGTGCCAGCAGCAATTTCCGAGGGCTCCACTTTAACACCGGGGAGCTGTTTTTT	CASSNFRGLHFNTGELFF
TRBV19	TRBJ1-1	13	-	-	TGTGCCAGTAGTTATGTCCGGCGGACTGAAGCTTTCTTT	CASSYVRRTEAFF
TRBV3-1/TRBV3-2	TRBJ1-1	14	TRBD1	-	TGTGCCAGCAGCCGGGACAGGGGGAACACTGAAGCTTTCTTT	CASSRDRGNTEAFF
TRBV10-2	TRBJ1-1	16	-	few	TGCGCCAGCAGTGCGATACTACATCAAAAAAAGACTGAAGCTTTCTTT	CASSAILHQKKTEAFF
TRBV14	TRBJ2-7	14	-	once	TGTGCCAGCAGCCGTATCGGGGGTAGGTACGAGCAGTACTTC	CASSRIGGRYEQYF
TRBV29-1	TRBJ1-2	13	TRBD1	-	TGCAGCGCAGATATTGGGACAGGGTATGGCTACACCTTC	CSADIGTGYGYTF
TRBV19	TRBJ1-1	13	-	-	TGTGCCAGTAAGCCGAGGGAGGACACTGAAGCTTTCTTT	CASKPREDTEAFF
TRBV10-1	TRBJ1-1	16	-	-	TGCGCCAGCAGTGAGTCGATAAGGACAGAGAACACTGAAGCTTTCTTT	CASSESIRTENTEAFF
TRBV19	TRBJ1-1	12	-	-	TGTGCCAGTAGTCCTTGGAACACTGAAGCTTTCTTT	CASSPWNTEAFF
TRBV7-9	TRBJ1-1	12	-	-	TGTGCCAGCAGCCCATTGGGGGGTGAAGCTTTCTTT	CASSPLGGEAFF
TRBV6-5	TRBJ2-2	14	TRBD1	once	TGTGCCAGCATCGAGCGGCAGGGGGCCGGGGAGCTGTTTTTT	CASIERQGAGELFF
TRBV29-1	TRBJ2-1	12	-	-	TGCAGCGTTGACCCCAGAAACAATGAGCAGTTCTTC	CSVDPRNNEQFF
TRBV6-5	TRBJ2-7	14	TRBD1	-	TGTGCCAGCAGTTACTCTACAACAGGGGGGAGTCAGTACTTC	CASSYSTTGGSQYF
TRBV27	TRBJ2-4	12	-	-	TGTGCCAGCAGTTTCCGAAGGGGCATTCAGTACTTC	CASSFRRGIQYF
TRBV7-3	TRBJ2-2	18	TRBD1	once	TGTGCCAGCAGCTTAAGCCCCCGGGACAGGGGTCGCACCGGGGAGCTGTTTTTT	CASSLSPRDRGRTGELFF
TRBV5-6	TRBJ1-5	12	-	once	TGTGCCAGCAGCTTTCGGGATCAGCCCCAGCATTTT	CASSFRDQPQHF
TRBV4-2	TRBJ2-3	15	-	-	TGTGCCAGCAGCCAAGATAATACAGATATTGATACGCAGTATTTT	CASSQDNTDIDTQYF
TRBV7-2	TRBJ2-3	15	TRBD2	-	TGTGCCAGCAGTATTAGCGGGGGGTTCACAGATACGCAGTATTTT	CASSISGGFTDTQYF
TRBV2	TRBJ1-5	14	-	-	TGTGCCAGCAGTAGGAGACAGATCAATCAGCCCCAGCATTTT	CASSRRQINQPQHF
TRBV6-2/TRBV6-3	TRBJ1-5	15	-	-	TGTGCCAGCAGTTACTGGGGGCCTGGCAATCAGCCCCAGCATTTT	CASSYWGPGNQPQHF
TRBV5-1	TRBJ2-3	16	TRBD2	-	TGCGCCAGCAGTTTAACTAGCGGGGCAGTTGTAGATACGCAGTATTTT	CASSLTSGAVVDTQYF
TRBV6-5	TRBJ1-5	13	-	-	TGTGCCAGCAGTCTCTGGACAGACCAGCCCCAGCATTTT	CASSLWTDQPQHF
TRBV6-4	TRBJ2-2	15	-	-	TGTGCCAGCAGTGAGACGCCCGAGGGCACCGGGGAGCTGTTTTTT	CASSETPEGTGELFF
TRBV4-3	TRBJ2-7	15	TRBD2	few	TGCGCCAGCAGCCCCTCCGGGACTACCGCCTACGAGCAGTACTTC	CASSPSGTTAYEQYF
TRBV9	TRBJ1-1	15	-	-	TGTGCCAGCAGCGTAGCCCCAAGTGGGGGAGGGCCAGCTTTCTTT	CASSVAPSGGGPAFF
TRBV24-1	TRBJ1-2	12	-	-	TGTGCCACCAGGGCCGCCGGGGGGGGCTACACCTTC	CATRAAGGGYTF
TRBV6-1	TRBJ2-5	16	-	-	TGTGCCAGCAGTGAAATGGGCCCCTCGTACTCGGAGACCCAGTACTTC	CASSEMGPSYSETQYF
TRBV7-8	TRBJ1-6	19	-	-	TGTGCCAGCAGCTTAGGTCTACAGGCCAAAAGCTCCTATAATTCACCCCTCCACTTT	CASSLGLQAKSSYNSPLHF
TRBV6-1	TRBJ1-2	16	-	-	TGTGCCAGCAGTGAACGTCAGAGTTGGAGCAACTATGGCTACACCTTC	CASSERQSWSNYGYTF
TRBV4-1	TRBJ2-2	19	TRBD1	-	TGCGCCAGCAGCCCGGGGGACAGGGGCCTGTCAAGATTAGCCGGGGAGCTGTTTTTT	CASSPGDRGLSRLAGELFF
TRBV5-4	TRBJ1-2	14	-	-	TGTGCCAGCAGCTTGGATAAGGGGTGGTATGGCTACACCTTC	CASSLDKGWYGYTF